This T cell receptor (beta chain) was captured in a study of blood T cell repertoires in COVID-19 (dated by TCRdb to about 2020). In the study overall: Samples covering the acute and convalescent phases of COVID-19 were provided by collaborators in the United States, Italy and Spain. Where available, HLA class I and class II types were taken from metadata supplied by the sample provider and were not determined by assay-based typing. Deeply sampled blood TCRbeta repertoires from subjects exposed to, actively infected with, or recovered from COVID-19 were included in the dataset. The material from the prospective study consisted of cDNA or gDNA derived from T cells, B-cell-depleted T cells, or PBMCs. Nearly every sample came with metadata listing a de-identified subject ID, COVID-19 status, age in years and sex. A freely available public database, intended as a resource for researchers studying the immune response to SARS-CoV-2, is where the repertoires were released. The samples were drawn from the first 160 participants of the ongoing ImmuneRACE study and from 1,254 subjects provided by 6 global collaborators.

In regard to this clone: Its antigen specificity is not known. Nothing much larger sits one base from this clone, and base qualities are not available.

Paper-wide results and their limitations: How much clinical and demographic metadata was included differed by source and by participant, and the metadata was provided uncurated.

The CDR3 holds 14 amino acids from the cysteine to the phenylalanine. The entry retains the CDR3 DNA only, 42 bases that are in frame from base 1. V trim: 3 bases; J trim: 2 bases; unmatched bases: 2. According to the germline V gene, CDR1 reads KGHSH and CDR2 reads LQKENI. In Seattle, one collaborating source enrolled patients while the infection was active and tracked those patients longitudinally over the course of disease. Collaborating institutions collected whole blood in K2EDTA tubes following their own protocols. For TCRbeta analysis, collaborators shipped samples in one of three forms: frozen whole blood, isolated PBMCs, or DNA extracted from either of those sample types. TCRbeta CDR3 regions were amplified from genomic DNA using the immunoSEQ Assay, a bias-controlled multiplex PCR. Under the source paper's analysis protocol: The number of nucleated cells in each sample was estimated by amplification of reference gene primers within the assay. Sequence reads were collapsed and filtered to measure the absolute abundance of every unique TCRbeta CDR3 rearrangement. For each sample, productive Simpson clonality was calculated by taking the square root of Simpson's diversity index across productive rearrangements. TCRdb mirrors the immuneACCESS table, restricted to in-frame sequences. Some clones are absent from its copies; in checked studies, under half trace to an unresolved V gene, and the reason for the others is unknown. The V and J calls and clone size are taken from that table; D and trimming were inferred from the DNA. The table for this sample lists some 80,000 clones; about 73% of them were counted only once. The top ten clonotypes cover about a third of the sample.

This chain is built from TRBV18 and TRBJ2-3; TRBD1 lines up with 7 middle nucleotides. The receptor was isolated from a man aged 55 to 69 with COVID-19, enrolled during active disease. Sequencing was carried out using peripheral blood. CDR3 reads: CASSPGQTTDTQYF. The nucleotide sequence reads TGTGCCAGCTCACCGGGACAGACCACAGATACGCAGTATTTT.